This T cell receptor beta chain was retrieved from a study of cytomegalovirus exposure and HLA in healthy donors. With 60 Vbeta and 13 Jbeta primers, the PCR was carried out. Sequenced by immunoSEQ multiplex PCR; TCRdb stores in-frame clones only, minus some. This sample contains about 200,000 clones. The CDR3 has 13 amino acids. Germline V gene data show CDR1 as KGHSH and CDR2 as LQKENI. With 4 bases clipped from V and 9 bases from J, the junction kept 4 bases outside the gene matches. The chain links TRBV18 to TRBJ1-5; the match to TRBD1 covers 9 bases. This TCR was recovered from a boy aged 5-17 years in good health and CMV-seronegative. The sequenced material came from PBMCs. In DNA form, the CDR3 reads TGTGCCAGCTCACTGGGACAGGGAGCGCCCCAGCATTTT. It is translated as CASSLGQGAPQHF.